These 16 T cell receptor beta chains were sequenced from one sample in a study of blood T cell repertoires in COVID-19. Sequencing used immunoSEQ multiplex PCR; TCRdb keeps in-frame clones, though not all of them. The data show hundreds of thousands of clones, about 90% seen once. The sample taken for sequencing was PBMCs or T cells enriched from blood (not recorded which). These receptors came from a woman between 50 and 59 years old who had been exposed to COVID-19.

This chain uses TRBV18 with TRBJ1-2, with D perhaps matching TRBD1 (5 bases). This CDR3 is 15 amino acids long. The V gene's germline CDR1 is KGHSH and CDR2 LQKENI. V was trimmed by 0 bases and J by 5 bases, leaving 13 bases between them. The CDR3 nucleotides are TGTGCCAGCTCACCACCGGAGGGGCCTAGTTATGGCTACACCTTC. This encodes CASSPPEGPSYGYTF.

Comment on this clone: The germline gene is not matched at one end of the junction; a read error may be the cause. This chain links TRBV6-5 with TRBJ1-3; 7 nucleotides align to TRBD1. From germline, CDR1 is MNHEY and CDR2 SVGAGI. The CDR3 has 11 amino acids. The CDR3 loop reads CASSYLGQMNF. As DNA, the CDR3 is TGTGCCAGCAGTTACTTGGGACAGATGAATTTT.

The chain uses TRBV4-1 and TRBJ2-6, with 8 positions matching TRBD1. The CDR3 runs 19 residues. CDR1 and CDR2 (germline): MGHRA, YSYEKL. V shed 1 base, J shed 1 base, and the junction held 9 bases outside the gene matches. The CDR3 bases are TGCGCCAGCAGCCAAGTCCGGGACAGGAGGGTATCTGGGGCCAACGTCCTGACTTTC. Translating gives CASSQVRDRRVSGANVLTF.

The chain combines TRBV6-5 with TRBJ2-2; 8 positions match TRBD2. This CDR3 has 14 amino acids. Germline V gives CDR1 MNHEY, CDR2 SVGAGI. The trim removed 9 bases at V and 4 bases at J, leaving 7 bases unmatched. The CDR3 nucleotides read TGTGCCAGTTCCGGGGGGGGGCGCACCGGGGAGCTGTTTTTT. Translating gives CASSGGGRTGELFF.

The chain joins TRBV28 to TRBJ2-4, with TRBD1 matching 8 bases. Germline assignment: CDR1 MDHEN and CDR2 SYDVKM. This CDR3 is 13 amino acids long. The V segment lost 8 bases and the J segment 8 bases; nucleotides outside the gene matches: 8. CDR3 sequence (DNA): TGTGCCAGCCAGACCGACAGGGGATACATTCAGTACTTC. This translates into CASQTDRGYIQYF. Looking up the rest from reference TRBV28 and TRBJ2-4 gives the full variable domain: DVKVTQSSRYLVKRTGEKVFLECVQDMDHENMFWYRQDPGLGLRLIYFSYDVKMKEKGDIPEGYSVSREKKERFSLILESASTNQTSMYLCASQTDRGYIQYFGAGTRLSVL.

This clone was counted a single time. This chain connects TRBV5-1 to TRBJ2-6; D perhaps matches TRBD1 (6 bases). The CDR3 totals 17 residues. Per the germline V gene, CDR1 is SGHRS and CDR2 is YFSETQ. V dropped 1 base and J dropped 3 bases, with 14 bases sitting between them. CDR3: CASSLLGGRSGANVLTF. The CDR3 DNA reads TGCGCCAGCAGCTTGTTAGGGGGAAGAAGTGGGGCCAACGTCCTGACTTTC.

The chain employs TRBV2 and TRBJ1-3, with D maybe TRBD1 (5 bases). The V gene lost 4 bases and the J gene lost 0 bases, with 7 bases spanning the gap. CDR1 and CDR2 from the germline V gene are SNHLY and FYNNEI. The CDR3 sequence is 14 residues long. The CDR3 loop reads CASSGQISGNTIYF. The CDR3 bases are TGTGCCAGCAGTGGACAGATCTCTGGAAACACCATATATTTT.

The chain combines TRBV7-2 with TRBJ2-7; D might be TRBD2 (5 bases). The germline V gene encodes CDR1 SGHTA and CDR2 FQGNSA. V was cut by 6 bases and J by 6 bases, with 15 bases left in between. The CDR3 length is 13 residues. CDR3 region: CASSISTRGEQYF. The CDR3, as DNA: TGTGCCAGCAGTATATCAACTCGGGGCGAGCAGTACTTC.

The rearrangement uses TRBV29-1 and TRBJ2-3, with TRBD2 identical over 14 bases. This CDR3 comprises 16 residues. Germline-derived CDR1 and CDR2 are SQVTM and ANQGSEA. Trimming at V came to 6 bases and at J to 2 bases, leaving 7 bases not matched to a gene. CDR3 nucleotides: TGCAGCGTACCGGGACTAGCGGGGGTCTACACAGATACGCAGTATTTT. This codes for CSVPGLAGVYTDTQYF.

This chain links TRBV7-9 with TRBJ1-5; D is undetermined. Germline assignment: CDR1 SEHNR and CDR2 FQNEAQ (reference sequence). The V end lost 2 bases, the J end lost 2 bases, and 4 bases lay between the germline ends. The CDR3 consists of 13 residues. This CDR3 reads CASSLQGNQPQHF. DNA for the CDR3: TGTGCCAGCAGCTTACAGGGCAATCAGCCCCAGCATTTT.

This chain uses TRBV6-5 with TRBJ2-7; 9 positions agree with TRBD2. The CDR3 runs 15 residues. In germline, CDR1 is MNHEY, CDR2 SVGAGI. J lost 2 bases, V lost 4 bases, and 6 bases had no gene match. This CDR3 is CASSSQAGGPYEQYF. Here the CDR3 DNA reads TGTGCCAGCAGTTCCCAAGCGGGGGGACCCTACGAGCAGTACTTC.

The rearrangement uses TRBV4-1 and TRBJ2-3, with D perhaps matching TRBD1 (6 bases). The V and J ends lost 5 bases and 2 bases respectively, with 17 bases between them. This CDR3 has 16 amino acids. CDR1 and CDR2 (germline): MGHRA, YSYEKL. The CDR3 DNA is TGCGCCAGCAGCAACCCGGGACACAAATTCACAGATACGCAGTATTTT. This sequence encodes CASSNPGHKFTDTQYF.

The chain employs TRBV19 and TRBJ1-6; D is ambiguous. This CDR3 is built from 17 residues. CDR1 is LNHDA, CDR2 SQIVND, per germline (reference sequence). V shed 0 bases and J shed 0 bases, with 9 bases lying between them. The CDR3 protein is CASSIDFYSSYNSPLHF. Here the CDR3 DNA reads TGTGCCAGTAGTATAGATTTCTACAGCTCCTATAATTCACCCCTCCACTTT.

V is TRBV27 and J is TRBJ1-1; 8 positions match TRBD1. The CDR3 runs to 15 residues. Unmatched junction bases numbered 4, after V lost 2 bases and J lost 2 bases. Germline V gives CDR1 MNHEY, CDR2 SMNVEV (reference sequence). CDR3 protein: CASSLITGGNTEAFF. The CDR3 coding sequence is TGTGCCAGCAGTTTAATTACAGGGGGTAACACTGAAGCTTTCTTT.

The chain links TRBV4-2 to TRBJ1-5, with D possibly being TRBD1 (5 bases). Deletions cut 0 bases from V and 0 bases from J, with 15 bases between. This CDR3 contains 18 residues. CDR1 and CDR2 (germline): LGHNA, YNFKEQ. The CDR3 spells CASSQDGGDLYSNQPQHF. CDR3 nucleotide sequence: TGTGCCAGCAGCCAAGATGGCGGGGACCTATATAGCAATCAGCCCCAGCATTTT.

The CDR3 DNA is TGTGCCAGTAGTATTCTAGGGGATGGCTACACCTTC. It is translated as CASSILGDGYTF. V and J are TRBV19 and TRBJ1-2; tentatively, D is TRBD1 (5 bases). V shed 3 bases and J shed 6 bases, with 8 bases lying between them. Germline V lookup: CDR1 LNHDA, CDR2 SQIVND (reference sequence). The length of the CDR3 is 12 residues.